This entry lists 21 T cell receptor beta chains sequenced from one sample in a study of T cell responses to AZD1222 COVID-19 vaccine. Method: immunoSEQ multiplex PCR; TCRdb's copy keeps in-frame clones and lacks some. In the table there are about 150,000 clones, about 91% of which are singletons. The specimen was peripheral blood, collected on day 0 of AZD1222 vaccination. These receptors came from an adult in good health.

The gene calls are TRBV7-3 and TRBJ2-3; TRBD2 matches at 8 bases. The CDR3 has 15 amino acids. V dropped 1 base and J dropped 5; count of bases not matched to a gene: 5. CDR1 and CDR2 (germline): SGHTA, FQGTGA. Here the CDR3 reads CASSLSGRRVDTQYF. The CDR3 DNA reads TGTGCCAGCAGCTTAAGCGGGAGGAGGGTAGATACGCAGTATTTT. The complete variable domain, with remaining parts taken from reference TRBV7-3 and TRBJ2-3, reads GAGVSQTPSNKVTEKGKYVELRCDPISGHTALYWYRQSLGQGPEFLIYFQGTGAADDSGLPNDRFFAVRPEGSVSTLKIQRTERGDSAVYLCASSLSGRRVDTQYFGPGTRLTVL.

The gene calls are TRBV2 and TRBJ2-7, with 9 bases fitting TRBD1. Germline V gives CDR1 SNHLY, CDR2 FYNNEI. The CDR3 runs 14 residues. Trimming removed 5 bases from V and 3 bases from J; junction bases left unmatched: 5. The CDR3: CASSKPGQGYEQYF. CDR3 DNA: TGTGCCAGCAGTAAACCGGGACAGGGCTACGAGCAGTACTTC. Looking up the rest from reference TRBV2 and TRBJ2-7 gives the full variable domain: EPEVTQTPSHQVTQMGQEVILRCVPISNHLYFYWYRQILGQKVEFLVSFYNNEISEKSEIFDDQFSVERPDGSNFTLKIRSTKLEDSAMYFCASSKPGQGYEQYFGPGTRLTVT.

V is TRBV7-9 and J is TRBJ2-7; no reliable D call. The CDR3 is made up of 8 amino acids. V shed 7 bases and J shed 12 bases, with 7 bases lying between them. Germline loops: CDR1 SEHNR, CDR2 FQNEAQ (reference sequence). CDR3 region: CASIVRYF. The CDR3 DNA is TGTGCCAGCATAGTTCGGTACTTC.

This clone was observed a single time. In nucleotides, the CDR3 is TGTGCCAGCAGCTTAGGGGCCAGGGCCTCCGGGGAGCTGTTTTTT. This translates into CASSLGARASGELFF. The chain is built from TRBV11-2 and TRBJ2-2; perhaps TRBD1 as D (5 bases). The ends were cut back, 1 base at V and 6 bases at J, with 12 bases in the middle. The CDR3 has 15 amino acids. The germline V gene has CDR1 SGHAT and CDR2 FQNNGV.

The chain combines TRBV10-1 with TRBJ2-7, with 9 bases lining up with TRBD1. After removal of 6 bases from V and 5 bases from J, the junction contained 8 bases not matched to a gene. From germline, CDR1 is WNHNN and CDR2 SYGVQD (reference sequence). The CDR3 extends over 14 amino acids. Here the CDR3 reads CASSWRDRADEQYF. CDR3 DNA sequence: TGCGCCAGCAGCTGGAGGGACAGGGCGGACGAGCAGTACTTC.

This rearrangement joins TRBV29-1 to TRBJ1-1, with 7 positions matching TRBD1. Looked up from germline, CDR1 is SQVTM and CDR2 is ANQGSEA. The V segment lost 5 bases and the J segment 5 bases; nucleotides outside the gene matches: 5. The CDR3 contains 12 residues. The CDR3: CSVHRGGTEAFF. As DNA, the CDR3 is TGCAGCGTTCACAGGGGTGGGACTGAAGCTTTCTTT.

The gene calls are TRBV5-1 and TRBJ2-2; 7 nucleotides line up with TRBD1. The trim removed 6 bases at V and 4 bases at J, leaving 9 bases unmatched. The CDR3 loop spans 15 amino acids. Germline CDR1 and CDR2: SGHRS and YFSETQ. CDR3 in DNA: TGCGCCAGCAAACTCCAGGGGGACAGCACCGGGGAGCTGTTTTTT. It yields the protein CASKLQGDSTGELFF.

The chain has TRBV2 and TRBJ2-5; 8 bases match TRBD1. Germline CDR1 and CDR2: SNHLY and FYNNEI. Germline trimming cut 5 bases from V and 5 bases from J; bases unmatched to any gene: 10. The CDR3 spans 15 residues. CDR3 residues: CASSRGQGRSETQYF. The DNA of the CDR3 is TGTGCCAGCAGTCGAGGACAGGGTCGCTCGGAGACCCAGTACTTC.

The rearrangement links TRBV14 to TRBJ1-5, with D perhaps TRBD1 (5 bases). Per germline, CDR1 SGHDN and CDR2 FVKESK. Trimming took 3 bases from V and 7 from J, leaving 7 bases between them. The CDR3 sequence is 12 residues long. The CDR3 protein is CASSHGGQPQHF. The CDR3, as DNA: TGTGCCAGCAGCCACGGGGGACAGCCCCAGCATTTT.

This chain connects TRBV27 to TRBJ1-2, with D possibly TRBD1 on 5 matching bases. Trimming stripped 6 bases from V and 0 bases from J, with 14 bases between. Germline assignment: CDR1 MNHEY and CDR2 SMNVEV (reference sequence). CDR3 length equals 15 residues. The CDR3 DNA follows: TGTGCCAGCAGGTTGGGGCTGGGTTCTAACTATGGCTACACCTTC. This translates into CASRLGLGSNYGYTF.

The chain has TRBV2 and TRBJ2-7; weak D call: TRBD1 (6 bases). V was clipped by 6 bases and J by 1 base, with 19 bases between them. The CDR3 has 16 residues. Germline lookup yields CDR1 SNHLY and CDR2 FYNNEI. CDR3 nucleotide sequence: TGTGCCAGCAGATTTCCGGGACAAGGGAGTTCCTACGAGCAGTACTTC. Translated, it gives CASRFPGQGSSYEQYF.

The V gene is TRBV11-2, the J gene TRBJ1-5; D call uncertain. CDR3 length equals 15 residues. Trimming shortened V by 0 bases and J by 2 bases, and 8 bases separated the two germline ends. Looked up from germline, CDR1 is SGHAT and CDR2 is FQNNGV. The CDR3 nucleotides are TGTGCCAGCAGCTTAGATGGGCGAGGCAATCAGCCCCAGCATTTT. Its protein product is CASSLDGRGNQPQHF.

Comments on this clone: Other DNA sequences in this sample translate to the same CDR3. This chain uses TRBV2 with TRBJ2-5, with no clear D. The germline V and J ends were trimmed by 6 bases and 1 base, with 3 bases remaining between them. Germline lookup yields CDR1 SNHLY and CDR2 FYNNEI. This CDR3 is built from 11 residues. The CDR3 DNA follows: TGTGCCAGCAGCCTCCAAGAGACCCAGTACTTC. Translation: CASSLQETQYF.

CDR3 nucleotide sequence: TGTGCCAGCAGTTTAAGGACCCTCAATGAGCAGTTCTTC. Its protein is CASSLRTLNEQFF. The V and J genes are TRBV28 and TRBJ2-1; D remains unclear. Germline CDR1 MDHEN, CDR2 SYDVKM. V was trimmed by 2 bases and J by 6 bases, leaving 8 bases between them. This CDR3 spans 13 amino acids. Variable domain in full (rest from reference TRBV28 and TRBJ2-1): DVKVTQSSRYLVKRTGEKVFLECVQDMDHENMFWYRQDPGLGLRLIYFSYDVKMKEKGDIPEGYSVSREKKERFSLILESASTNQTSMYLCASSLRTLNEQFFGPGTRLTVL.

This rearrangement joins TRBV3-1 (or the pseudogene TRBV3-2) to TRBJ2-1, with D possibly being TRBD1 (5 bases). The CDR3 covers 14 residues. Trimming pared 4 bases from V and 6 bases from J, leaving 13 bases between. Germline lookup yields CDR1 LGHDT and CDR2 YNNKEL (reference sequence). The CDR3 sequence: CASSRRIGVNEQFF. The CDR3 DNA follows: TGTGCCAGCAGCCGCCGAATAGGGGTCAATGAGCAGTTCTTC.

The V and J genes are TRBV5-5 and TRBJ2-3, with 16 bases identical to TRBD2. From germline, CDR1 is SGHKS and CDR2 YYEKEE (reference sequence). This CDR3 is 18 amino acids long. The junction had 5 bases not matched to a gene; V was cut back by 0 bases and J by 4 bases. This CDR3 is CASSLAGTSGRGADTQYF. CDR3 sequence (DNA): TGTGCCAGCAGCTTGGCCGGGACTAGCGGGAGGGGGGCAGATACGCAGTATTTT.

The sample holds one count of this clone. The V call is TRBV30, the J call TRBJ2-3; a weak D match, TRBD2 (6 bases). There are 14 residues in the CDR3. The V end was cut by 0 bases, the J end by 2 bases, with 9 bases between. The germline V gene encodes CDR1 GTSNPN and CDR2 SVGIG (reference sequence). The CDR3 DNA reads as TGTGCCTGGAGTGTGGGCGGGATCACAGATACGCAGTATTTT. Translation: CAWSVGGITDTQYF.

The CDR3 loop is CASSSPGLSEQFF. CDR3 nucleotide sequence: TGTGCCAGCAGTTCACCGGGACTGAGTGAGCAGTTCTTC. This chain links TRBV6-2 or TRBV6-3 with TRBJ2-1, with D maybe TRBD2 (6 bases). From germline, CDR1 is MNHEY and CDR2 SVGEGT. Trimming cost V 4 bases and J 9 bases, with 13 bases left between them. This CDR3 region has 13 residues.

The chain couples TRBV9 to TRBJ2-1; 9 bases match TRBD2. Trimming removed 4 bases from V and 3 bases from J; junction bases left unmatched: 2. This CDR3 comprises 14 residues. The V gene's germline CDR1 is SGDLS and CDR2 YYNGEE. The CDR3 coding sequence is TGTGCCAGCAGCATTAGCGGGGGCTACAATGAGCAGTTCTTC. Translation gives CASSISGGYNEQFF.

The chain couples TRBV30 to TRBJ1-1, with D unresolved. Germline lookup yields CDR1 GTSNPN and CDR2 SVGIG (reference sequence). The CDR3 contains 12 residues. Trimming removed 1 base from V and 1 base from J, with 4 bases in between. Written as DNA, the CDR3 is TGTGCCTGGAGTGCCCGGAACACTGAAGCTTTCTTT. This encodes CAWSARNTEAFF.

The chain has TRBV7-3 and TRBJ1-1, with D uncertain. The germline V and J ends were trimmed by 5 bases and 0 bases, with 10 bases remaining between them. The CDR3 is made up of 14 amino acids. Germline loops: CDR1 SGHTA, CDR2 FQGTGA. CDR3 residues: CASSPGPMNTEAFF. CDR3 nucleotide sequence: TGTGCCAGCAGCCCGGGCCCCATGAACACTGAAGCTTTCTTT. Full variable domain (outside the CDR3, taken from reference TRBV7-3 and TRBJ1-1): GAGVSQTPSNKVTEKGKYVELRCDPISGHTALYWYRQSLGQGPEFLIYFQGTGAADDSGLPNDRFFAVRPEGSVSTLKIQRTERGDSAVYLCASSPGPMNTEAFFGQGTRLTVV.